The 11 T cell receptor beta chains listed next were all sequenced from one sample in a study of Ad26.COV2.S vaccination and SARS-CoV-2 variants. Repertoires were generated with immunoSEQ multiplex PCR, while TCRdb's copy carries only in-frame clones and drops some. The sample contains 300,000 to 400,000 clones, about 86% of which appear only once. Documented treatment: roughly 19 received Ad26.COV2.S at low or high dose, single or two shots; roughly 5 received placebo; per-sample allocation not given. At day 63 after the first vaccine or placebo injection, samples were drawn. This specimen consisted of peripheral blood, obtained in a trial of Ad26.COV2.S vaccine versus placebo. The receptor source for this set is a person between 18 and 65 years old who received the Ad26.COV2.S COVID-19 vaccine or a placebo.

This clone was seen a handful of times. V and J are TRBV19 and TRBJ1-2, with TRBD1 as a possible D gene (5 bases). Trimming took 3 bases from V and 2 from J, leaving 10 bases between them. The CDR3 spans 14 residues. Germline CDR1 and CDR2: LNHDA and SQIVND (reference sequence). The DNA of the CDR3 is TGTGCCAGTAGTATCCGGGACGCCAACTATGGCTACACCTTC. Its translation: CASSIRDANYGYTF.

This chain links TRBV7-3 with TRBJ2-7; D unclear. V was pared by 1 base and J by 5 bases, with 15 bases between. The CDR3 sequence is 15 residues long. Germline values: CDR1 SGHTA, CDR2 FQGTGA. CDR3 coding DNA: TGTGCCAGCAGCTTAATGAACTTTCTATCTGACGAGCAGTACTTC. Its protein is CASSLMNFLSDEQYF.

CDR3 nucleotide sequence: TGTGCCTGGGGACAGGTAGCTAACTATGGCTACACCTTC. This translates into CAWGQVANYGYTF. The rearrangement joins TRBV30 to TRBJ1-2, with 7 bases lining up with TRBD1. V lost 5 bases, J lost 0 bases, and 3 bases stayed unmatched. Germline values: CDR1 GTSNPN, CDR2 SVGIG (reference sequence). The CDR3 consists of 13 residues.

The count of this clone is one. The chain joins TRBV19 to TRBJ1-2; the D is unclear. Trimming shortened V by 5 bases and J by 2 bases, and 15 bases separated the two germline ends. This CDR3 contains 15 residues. CDR1 and CDR2 (germline): LNHDA, SQIVND (reference sequence). CDR3 residues: CASSSSLGVNYGYTF. DNA of the CDR3: TGTGCCAGTAGTTCGTCATTGGGTGTCAACTATGGCTACACCTTC.

This clone was recorded once. V gene TRBV5-1 combines with J gene TRBJ1-2, with a possible D match to TRBD1 (5 bases). The germline CDR1 and CDR2 sequences are SGHRS and YFSETQ. With 4 bases removed from V and 8 bases from J, the gap between germline ends came to 21 bases. The CDR3 extends over 15 amino acids. CDR3 protein: CASSRTFGANAGYTF. CDR3 DNA sequence: TGCGCCAGCAGCAGGACCTTTGGGGCCAACGCGGGCTACACCTTC.

The J gene is TRBJ2-2, the V gene TRBV11-2; D is uncertain. Trimming took off 2 bases at V and 5 bases at J, with 0 bases between the two ends. Germline V lookup: CDR1 SGHAT, CDR2 FQNNGV. The CDR3 contains 11 residues. CDR3 region: CASSLTGELFF. CDR3 nucleotides: TGTGCCAGCAGCTTAACCGGGGAGCTGTTTTTT.

The chain joins TRBV28 to TRBJ1-1; D perhaps matches TRBD1 (5 bases). With 2 bases removed from V and 6 bases from J, the gap between germline ends came to 16 bases. Germline loops: CDR1 MDHEN, CDR2 SYDVKM. CDR3 length: 15 amino acids. Written as DNA, the CDR3 is TGTGCCAGCAGTTTACTGGCAGGGATTAATCCTGAAGCTTTCTTT. Residues: CASSLLAGINPEAFF.

The rearrangement links TRBV7-9 to TRBJ1-3; D remains ambiguous. The CDR3 has 14 amino acids. The germline CDR1 and CDR2 sequences are SEHNR and FQNEAQ (reference sequence). With 2 bases removed from V and 2 bases from J, the gap between germline ends came to 7 bases. The CDR3 loop reads CASSLIAAGNTIYF. In DNA, the CDR3 is TGTGCCAGCAGCTTAATTGCCGCTGGAAACACCATATATTTT.

In DNA form, the CDR3 reads TGTGCCAGCAGCCCTGGGGGGACCTTTGAAGCTTTCTTT. It specifies CASSPGGTFEAFF. The chain couples TRBV7-9 to TRBJ1-1, with D possibly TRBD1 on 5 matching bases. CDR1 SEHNR and CDR2 FQNEAQ come from the germline V gene (reference sequence). The CDR3 is made up of 13 amino acids. The germline V and J ends were trimmed by 5 bases and 7 bases, with 14 bases remaining between them. Filled out from reference TRBV7-9 and TRBJ1-1, the complete variable domain reads DTGVSQNPRHKITKRGQNVTFRCDPISEHNRLYWYRQTLGQGPEFLTYFQNEAQLEKSRLLSDRFSAERPKGSFSTLEIQRTEQGDSAMYLCASSPGGTFEAFFGQGTRLTVV.

This rearrangement joins TRBV7-2 to TRBJ2-7; 7 bases match TRBD2. Germline V gene data show CDR1 as SGHTA and CDR2 as FQGNSA. The CDR3 runs to 14 residues. V was clipped by 3 bases and J by 2 bases; unmatched bases: 4. CDR3 sequence: CASSFQAGTYEQYF. CDR3 nucleotide sequence: TGTGCCAGCAGCTTCCAAGCGGGGACCTACGAGCAGTACTTC.

The chain uses TRBV7-6 and TRBJ2-7, with 12 bases lining up with TRBD2. Germline CDR1 SGHVS, CDR2 FNYEAQ. V lost 3 bases to trimming and J lost 3 bases; unmatched junction nucleotides: 9. This CDR3 comprises 17 residues. The CDR3 bases are TGTGCCAGCAGCTTGGGGACAGGACTAGCGGGGTACTACGAGCAGTACTTC. Translation gives CASSLGTGLAGYYEQYF. Using reference TRBV7-6 and TRBJ2-7 for the parts outside the CDR3, the full variable domain is GAGVSQSPRYKVTKRGQDVALRCDPISGHVSLYWYRQALGQGPEFLTYFNYEAQQDKSGLPNDRFSAERPEGSISTLTIQRTEQRDSAMYRCASSLGTGLAGYYEQYFGPGTRLTVT.